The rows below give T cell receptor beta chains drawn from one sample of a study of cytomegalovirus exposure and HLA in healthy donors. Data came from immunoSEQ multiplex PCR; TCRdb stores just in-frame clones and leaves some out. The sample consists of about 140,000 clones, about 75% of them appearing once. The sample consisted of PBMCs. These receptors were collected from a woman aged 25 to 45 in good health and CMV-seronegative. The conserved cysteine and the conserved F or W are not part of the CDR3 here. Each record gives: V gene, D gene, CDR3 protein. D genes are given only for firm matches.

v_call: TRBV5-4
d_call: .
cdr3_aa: ASSGPRGTDTQY

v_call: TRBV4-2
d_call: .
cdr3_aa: ASRNSRVLDNSPLH

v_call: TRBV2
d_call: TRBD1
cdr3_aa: ASSAFRGDQPQH

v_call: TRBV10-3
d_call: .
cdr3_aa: AISGARVQPQH

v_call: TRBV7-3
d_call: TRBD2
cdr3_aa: ASSLTGTSVRQY

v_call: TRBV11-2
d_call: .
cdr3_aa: ASSLGGVRDTQY

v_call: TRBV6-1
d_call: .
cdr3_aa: ASLAGVAQPQH

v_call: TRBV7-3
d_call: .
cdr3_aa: ASSLAGENTEAF

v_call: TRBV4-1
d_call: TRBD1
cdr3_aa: ASSQRDRDYGYT

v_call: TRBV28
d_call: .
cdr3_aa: ASSLSPNYGYT

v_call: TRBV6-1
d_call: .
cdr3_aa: ASSADSYEQY

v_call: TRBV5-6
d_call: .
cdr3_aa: ASSLAISRVGATEAF

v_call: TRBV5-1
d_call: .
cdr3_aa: ASSPRGNTEAF

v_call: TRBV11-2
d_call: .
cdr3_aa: ASSILGQSYEQY

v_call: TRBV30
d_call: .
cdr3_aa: AWSVAGTDTQY

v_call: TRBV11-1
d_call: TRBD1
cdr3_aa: ASSQNAGTGGWTEAF

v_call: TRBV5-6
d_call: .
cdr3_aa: ASSFRFGLSGNEQF

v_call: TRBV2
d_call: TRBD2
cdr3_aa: ARRTSGGVSTDTQY

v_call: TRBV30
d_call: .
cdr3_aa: AWSRVVSPLH

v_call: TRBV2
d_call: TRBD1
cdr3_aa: ASIRQGVFVTEAF

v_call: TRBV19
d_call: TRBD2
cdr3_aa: ASSSGTSAGNEQF

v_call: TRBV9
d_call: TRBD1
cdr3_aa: ASSATGGGYT

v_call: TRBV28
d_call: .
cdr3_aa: ASSLSAGTYNEQF

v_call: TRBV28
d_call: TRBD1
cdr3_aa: ASSPPDRANTGELF

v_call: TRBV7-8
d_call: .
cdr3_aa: ASSPYNRGLISEQF

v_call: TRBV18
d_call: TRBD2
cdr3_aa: ASSPRGTSGGLSSYNEQF

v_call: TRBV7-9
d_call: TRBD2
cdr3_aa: ASSLSAGGPQETQY

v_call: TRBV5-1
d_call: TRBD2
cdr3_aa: ASSQLPSGLAGGGTDTQY

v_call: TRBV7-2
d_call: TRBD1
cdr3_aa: ASSPRGTGSYNEQF

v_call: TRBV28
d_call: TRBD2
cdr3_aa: ASSLRASGGYNEQF

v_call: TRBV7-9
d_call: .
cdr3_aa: ASSLASQGWEKLF

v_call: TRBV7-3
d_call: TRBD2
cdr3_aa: ASSPRPRTSGGTDTQY

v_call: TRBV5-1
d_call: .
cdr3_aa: ASSPGLGETQY

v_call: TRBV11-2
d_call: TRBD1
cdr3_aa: ASSPRTGINNEQF

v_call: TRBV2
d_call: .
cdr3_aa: ASSRPGGRSNQPQH